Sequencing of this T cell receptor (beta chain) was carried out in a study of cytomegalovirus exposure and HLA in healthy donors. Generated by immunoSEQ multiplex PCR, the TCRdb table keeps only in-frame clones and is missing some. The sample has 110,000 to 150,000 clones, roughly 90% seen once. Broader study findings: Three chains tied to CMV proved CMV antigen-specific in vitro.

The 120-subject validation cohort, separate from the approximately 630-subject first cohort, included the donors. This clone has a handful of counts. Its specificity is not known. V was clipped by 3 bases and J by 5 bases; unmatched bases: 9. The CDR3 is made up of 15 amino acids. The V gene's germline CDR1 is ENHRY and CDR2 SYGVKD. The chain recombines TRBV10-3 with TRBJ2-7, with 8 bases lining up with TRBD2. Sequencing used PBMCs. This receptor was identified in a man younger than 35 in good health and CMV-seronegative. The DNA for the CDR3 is TGTGCCATCAGTGAACCCCAAGCGGGAGTCCACGAGCAGTACTTC. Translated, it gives CAISEPQAGVHEQYF.